This TCR beta chain was recovered during a study of T cells expressing NK-cell markers. Overall study: The TCR beta repertoires originated in sorted CD3+CD56+NKG2C+, CD3+CD56+NKG2C- and CD3+CD56-NKG2C+ T cells. Study conclusions and caveats: A few of the donors also had these clonotypes leading their CD3+CD56-NKG2C+ fraction.

In the case of this clonotype: Its target is not known.

The CDR3 has 14 residues. Germline CDR1 is SQVTM and CDR2 is ANQGSEA. TCRdb reprocessed the 5' RACE reads, keeping one entry per CDR3 protein, no DNA. This sample's table has hundreds of thousands of distinct CDR3 sequences. The sequence came from a woman aged 18-70 years in good health. The rearrangement links TRBV29-1 to TRBJ2-7; the TCRdb D gene call, TRBD1, has no DNA to confirm it. The sample was blood T cells: a sorted CD56 or NKG2C T cell subset, CD4+ or CD8+ T cells, or bulk PBMC T cells (not recorded which). The CDR3 loop reads CSVVDQGAKYEQYF.